The present TCR beta chain was sequenced within a study of beta chain features in type 1 diabetes. For the study at large: Investigators examined 107,917,701 sorted cells across all samples. Findings of the study overall: Whatever favoring of shorter templates PCR might show would apply equally to patients and controls. Across all four CD4+ subsets, people with type 1 diabetes showed modestly shorter TCRB CDR3s. No resolution was reached here on whether HLA type influences TCRB rearrangement.

Sequencing targeted expressed TCRB transcripts, as all isolated RNA had been reverse transcribed. The protocol was immunoSEQ multiplex PCR, while the TCRdb copy is restricted to in-frame clones and leaves out a portion. The sample lists approximately 140,000 clones, 6.9% occurring once. There are many counts of this clone. No antigen is known for it. Germline V gene sequence: CDR1 GTSNPN, CDR2 SVGIG (reference sequence). CDR3 size: 16 residues. V was pared by 0 bases and J by 7 bases, with 8 bases of the junction left unmatched. The clonotype was recovered from a woman in her thirties in good health. The chain links TRBV30 to TRBJ2-1; 11 bases line up with TRBD2. The specimen sequenced was central memory CD4+ T cells from blood. CDR3 bases: TGTGCCTGGAGTGTGAATAGCGGGAGGGCCGGTAATGAGCAGTTCTTC. It translates to CAWSVNSGRAGNEQFF.